The sample holds a few counts of the clone carrying this T cell receptor beta chain. Its antigen remains unidentified. This specimen comes from a study of cytomegalovirus exposure and HLA in healthy donors. Study results and limitations: Later analysis associated a missense DCLRE1C variant with TCR beta V- and J-gene trimming. Cytomegalovirus-associated TCR beta chains were listed, numbering roughly 150. Cytomegalovirus status, reportedly, was diagnosed with high specificity and sensitivity by the classifier.

PCR amplification relied on 60 Vbeta primers (plus 13 Jbeta primers). Sequencing was performed with immunoSEQ multiplex PCR; in TCRdb, only in-frame clones are kept and a portion is missing. The profile shows more than 100,000 clones, over 60% of them singletons. This CDR3 comprises 18 residues. V lost 4 bases to trimming and J lost 7 bases; unmatched junction nucleotides: 16. Per germline, CDR1 SGHRS and CDR2 YFSETQ. The donors, nominally healthy at sampling, likely had unrecorded immune exposures. The clonotype originates from a human donor in good health. V and J are TRBV5-1 and TRBJ2-1, with 11 bases aligning to TRBD1. Sequenced: PBMCs. The chain's CDR3 is CASSPPTGTGGSVNEQFF. The CDR3 DNA is TGCGCCAGCAGCCCCCCGACCGGGACAGGGGGGAGTGTGAATGAGCAGTTCTTC.